The 15 T cell receptor beta chains below come from one sample, sequenced in a study of blood T cells in healthy people across ages. Primed by a sample-barcoded 5' primer and a J-beta primer mix, a second PCR proceeded for about 6 to 11 cycles. In TCRdb, the 5' RACE reads were re-called with MiXCR into one record per CDR3 protein. Found here are 660,000 or so distinct CDR3 sequences, about 54% of them singletons; the top ten hold about two fifths. The specimen sequenced was blood. These receptors all come from a man aged 60-69 years in good health.

This chain uses TRBV6-4 with TRBJ1-6; D not resolved. The V gene's germline CDR1 is MRHNA and CDR2 SNTAGT. This CDR3 has 14 amino acids. Deletions cut 6 bases from V and 3 bases from J, with 9 bases between. The CDR3 is CASRAEGYNSPLHF. In nucleotides, the CDR3 is TGTGCCAGCAGAGCGGAAGGCTATAATTCACCCCTCCACTTT.

The sample holds one count of this clonotype. The chain is built from TRBV29-1 and TRBJ1-5; D gene unclear. This CDR3 is 14 amino acids long. Germline CDR1 and CDR2: SQVTM and ANQGSEA. The V and J ends lost 4 bases and 2 bases respectively, with 12 bases between them. As DNA, the CDR3 is TGCAGCGTTGCCAGCCCCGGGGGCAATCAGCCCCAGCATTTT. Translated: CSVASPGGNQPQHF.

V and J are TRBV7-2 and TRBJ1-2; D is ambiguous. The CDR3 is made up of 12 amino acids. The germline V gene has CDR1 SGHTA and CDR2 FQGNSA. Between the trimmed V and J ends, which lost 1 base and 8 bases, there was a span of 8 bases. The CDR3 DNA sequence: TGTGCCAGCAGCTTAGTTTCCCGGGGCTACACCTTC. As protein: CASSLVSRGYTF. The complete variable domain, with remaining parts taken from reference TRBV7-2 and TRBJ1-2, reads GAGVSQSPSNKVTEKGKDVELRCDPISGHTALYWYRQSLGQGLEFLIYFQGNSAPDKSGLPSDRFSAERTGGSVSTLTIQRTQQEDSAVYLCASSLVSRGYTFGSGTRLTVV.

This CDR3 reads CSAPSAQLAANTGELFF. CDR3 DNA sequence: TGCAGTGCGCCTTCCGCCCAACTAGCGGCGAACACCGGGGAGCTGTTTTTT. The chain joins TRBV20-1 to TRBJ2-2; 8 bases line up with TRBD2. The CDR3 loop spans 17 amino acids. Trimming at V came to 6 bases and at J to 0 bases, leaving 12 bases not matched to a gene. Germline CDR1 and CDR2: DFQATT and SNEGSKA (reference sequence).

This clonotype was seen more than once but under ten times. CDR3 sequence reads: CASSLKQGANEKLFF. For the CDR3, the DNA is TGCGCCAGCAGCTTGAAGCAGGGAGCTAATGAAAAACTGTTTTTT. The V gene is TRBV5-1, the J gene TRBJ1-4, with D possibly being TRBD1 (5 bases). This CDR3 region has 15 residues. Germline V gene data show CDR1 as SGHRS and CDR2 as YFSETQ. Deletions cut 1 base from V and 3 bases from J, with 10 bases between.

This chain joins TRBV12-3 or TRBV12-4 and TRBJ1-2; TRBD1 agrees at 8 bases. Trimming cost V 4 bases and J 0 bases; bases outside gene matches: 4. This CDR3 is 15 amino acids long. CDR3 residues: CASSSWTGTNYGYTF. DNA of the CDR3: TGTGCCAGCAGTTCTTGGACAGGGACTAACTATGGCTACACCTTC.

The chain combines TRBV27 with TRBJ2-5; no clear D. The germline CDR1 and CDR2 sequences are MNHEY and SMNVEV (reference sequence). Deletions cut 6 bases from V and 1 base from J, with 12 bases between. CDR3 length: 14 residues. The CDR3 loop reads CASSPRNPQETQYF. The DNA of the CDR3 is TGTGCCAGCAGCCCTAGGAACCCCCAAGAGACCCAGTACTTC.

The chain combines TRBV28 with TRBJ2-1; D perhaps matches TRBD1 (5 bases). The CDR3 totals 15 residues. The V gene lost 5 bases and the J gene lost 0 bases, with 11 bases spanning the gap. The V gene's germline CDR1 is MDHEN and CDR2 SYDVKM. The CDR3 is CASSHSGISYNEQFF. DNA for the CDR3: TGTGCCAGCAGTCACTCAGGGATCTCCTACAATGAGCAGTTCTTC. The entire variable domain, with the rest obtained from reference TRBV28 and TRBJ2-1, is as follows: DVKVTQSSRYLVKRTGEKVFLECVQDMDHENMFWYRQDPGLGLRLIYFSYDVKMKEKGDIPEGYSVSREKKERFSLILESASTNQTSMYLCASSHSGISYNEQFFGPGTRLTVL.

This clonotype occurred a few times. The V gene is TRBV7-2, the J gene TRBJ2-1; D ambiguous. CDR3 length equals 15 residues. Deletions cut 5 bases from V and 2 bases from J, with 13 bases between. Germline V gene lookup returns CDR1 SGHTA and CDR2 FQGNSA. The CDR3, as DNA: TGTGCCAGCAGCCCTCTGGGTGGGGCCTACAATGAGCAGTTCTTC. Its protein is CASSPLGGAYNEQFF.

This clonotype was counted a single time. J is TRBJ2-5 and V is TRBV12-3 or TRBV12-4; 7 bases align to TRBD1. CDR3 length: 17 amino acids. After removal of 6 bases from V and 1 base from J, the junction contained 14 bases not matched to a gene. The CDR3 DNA reads as TGTGCCAGCAGCAAAAGGGTAGGGGGACAGTCCCAAGAGACCCAGTACTTC. It codes for CASSKRVGGQSQETQYF.

The CDR3 is CATSRETGGKDTQYF. For the CDR3, the DNA is TGTGCCACCAGCAGAGAAACAGGGGGCAAAGATACGCAGTATTTT. The V gene is TRBV15, the J gene TRBJ2-3; 9 bases fit TRBD1. The CDR3 consists of 15 residues. The J segment lost 5 bases and the V segment lost 0 bases, leaving 3 bases of the junction unmatched. Germline values: CDR1 LNHNV, CDR2 YYDKDF (reference sequence).

This chain uses TRBV7-4 with TRBJ1-1; D is perhaps TRBD1 (5 bases). Per the germline V gene, CDR1 is SGHVT and CDR2 is SQSDAQ. The V end lost 5 bases, the J end lost 2 bases, and 15 bases lay between the germline ends. This CDR3 has 15 amino acids. In DNA, the CDR3 is TGTGCCAGCAGCGTCCCCGGGACGGGAAACACTGAAGCTTTCTTT. Translating gives CASSVPGTGNTEAFF.

This clonotype was recorded a few times. This chain uses TRBV9 with TRBJ1-2, with 8 positions matching TRBD1. The V gene's germline CDR1 is SGDLS and CDR2 YYNGEE. The length of the CDR3 is 13 residues. The J segment lost 7 bases and the V segment lost 3 bases, leaving 5 bases of the junction unmatched. The CDR3 DNA sequence: TGTGCCAGCAGCGACAGGACAGGGAGTGGCTACACCTTC. Translation gives CASSDRTGSGYTF.

The V call is TRBV6-4, the J call TRBJ2-1, with TRBD2 identical over 7 bases. The germline V gene has CDR1 MRHNA and CDR2 SNTAGT. The length of the CDR3 is 14 residues. V trimming: 1 base; J trimming: 9 bases; junction bases outside the gene matches: 6. CDR3 sequence (DNA): TGTGCCAGCAGTGACTGGGGCGGGGGTGGTGAGCAGTTCTTC. Its translation: CASSDWGGGGEQFF.

The rearrangement uses TRBV9 and TRBJ2-3; D perhaps matches TRBD2 (7 bases). This CDR3 region has 17 residues. Trimming pared 0 bases from V and 0 bases from J, leaving 14 bases between. In germline, CDR1 is SGDLS, CDR2 YYNGEE. CDR3 protein: CASSVEGGGLSTDTQYF. The CDR3 DNA is TGTGCCAGCAGCGTAGAGGGGGGGGGCCTTAGCACAGATACGCAGTATTTT. Based on the CDR3 plus reference TRBV9 and TRBJ2-3, the full variable domain is DSGVTQTPKHLITATGQRVTLRCSPRSGDLSVYWYQQSLDQGLQFLIQYYNGEERAKGNILERFSAQQFPDLHSELNLSSLELGDSALYFCASSVEGGGLSTDTQYFGPGTRLTVL.